The 29 T cell receptor beta chains given below trace back to one sample, sequenced in a study of PD-1 blockade in classical Hodgkin lymphoma. Time point of the sample: newly diagnosed, previously untreated cHL patient sample. Only in-frame clones appear in the TCRdb table, and some are missing; sequencing was by immunoSEQ multiplex PCR. The sample lists 70,000 or so clones, more than 85% occurring once. Sequencing input: peripheral blood mononuclear cells (PBMCs). These receptors came from a human donor with classical Hodgkin lymphoma.

The CDR3 region is CASSLEGLVAQFF. DNA for the CDR3: TGTGCCAGCAGCTTAGAAGGACTAGTCGCGCAGTTCTTC. The V gene is TRBV7-2, the J gene TRBJ2-1, with 7 bases fitting TRBD2. In germline, CDR1 is SGHTA, CDR2 FQGNSA. The CDR3 has 13 amino acids. V lost 1 base to trimming and J lost 12 bases; unmatched junction nucleotides: 6. The whole variable domain, filled in from reference TRBV7-2 and TRBJ2-1, reads GAGVSQSPSNKVTEKGKDVELRCDPISGHTALYWYRQSLGQGLEFLIYFQGNSAPDKSGLPSDRFSAERTGGSVSTLTIQRTQQEDSAVYLCASSLEGLVAQFFGPGTRLTVL.

The rearrangement uses TRBV28 and TRBJ1-2; no clear D gene. V dropped 5 bases and J dropped 6 bases, with 10 bases sitting between them. Germline lookup yields CDR1 MDHEN and CDR2 SYDVKM. The CDR3 runs 12 residues. Here the CDR3 reads CASSEHMNGYTF. The CDR3 nucleotides read TGTGCCAGCAGTGAACACATGAATGGCTACACCTTC.

Only one count was recorded for this clone. The chain uses TRBV9 and TRBJ2-3, with D maybe TRBD2 (6 bases). The CDR3 length is 16 residues. Germline assignment: CDR1 SGDLS and CDR2 YYNGEE. The V end lost 0 bases, the J end lost 0 bases, and 11 bases lay between the germline ends. The CDR3 coding sequence is TGTGCCAGCAGCGTAGCCGGAGGGGCTAGCACAGATACGCAGTATTTT. It yields the protein CASSVAGGASTDTQYF.

The chain combines TRBV9 with TRBJ2-7; 11 nucleotides agree with TRBD2. The CDR3 is 16 residues long. Germline V CDR1 and CDR2: SGDLS, YYNGEE. The J segment lost 3 bases and the V segment lost 4 bases, leaving 9 bases of the junction unmatched. The CDR3 spells CASSRALGTSGYEQYF. In nucleotides, the CDR3 is TGTGCCAGCAGCCGCGCCCTAGGGACTAGCGGCTACGAGCAGTACTTC.

This chain uses TRBV27 with TRBJ1-1; 10 positions match TRBD1. The V gene end was trimmed by 1 base and the J gene end by 0 bases; junction bases not matched to a gene: 2. In germline, CDR1 is MNHEY, CDR2 SMNVEV (reference sequence). The CDR3 extends over 16 amino acids. The CDR3 coding sequence is TGTGCCAGCAGTTTATGGGGACAGGGGATGAACACTGAAGCTTTCTTT. This encodes CASSLWGQGMNTEAFF.

V and J are TRBV7-9 and TRBJ1-1; unclear D gene. Deletions cut 1 base from V and 1 base from J, with 10 bases between. Germline loops: CDR1 SEHNR, CDR2 FQNEAQ (reference sequence). The CDR3 has 15 amino acids. The CDR3 sequence: CASSLVPAENTEAFF. The CDR3 DNA follows: TGTGCCAGCAGCTTAGTACCAGCCGAGAACACTGAAGCTTTCTTT.

V is TRBV28 and J is TRBJ1-1; D is possibly TRBD1 (5 bases). Trimming shortened V by 3 bases and J by 5 bases, and 13 bases separated the two germline ends. The CDR3 has 14 amino acids. Germline values: CDR1 MDHEN, CDR2 SYDVKM. The CDR3: CASSFTTVPTEAFF. The CDR3 nucleotides are TGTGCCAGCAGTTTCACGACAGTTCCTACTGAAGCTTTCTTT.

The table lists this clone with a few counts. The chain recombines TRBV4-1 with TRBJ1-1; no firm D call. The germline CDR1 and CDR2 sequences are MGHRA and YSYEKL. Trimming removed 0 bases at V and 1 base at J, with 18 bases between. The CDR3 loop spans 18 amino acids. CDR3 DNA: TGCGCCAGCAGCCAAGAGGTTACCATGGGCAGAGGGAACACTGAAGCTTTCTTT. This translates into CASSQEVTMGRGNTEAFF.

With respect to this clone: The same CDR3 can be traced to other DNA sequences in this sample. This chain uses TRBV18 with TRBJ2-1; 7 nucleotides agree with TRBD1. J was trimmed by 4 bases and V by 3 bases; bases with no gene match: 6. The length of the CDR3 is 15 residues. Germline loops: CDR1 KGHSH, CDR2 LQKENI. CDR3 amino acids: CASSPLQGSYNEQFF. CDR3 DNA sequence: TGTGCCAGCTCACCCCTACAGGGGAGTTACAATGAGCAGTTCTTC.

The V and J genes are TRBV28 and TRBJ2-2; 14 bases align to TRBD2. CDR1 is MDHEN, CDR2 SYDVKM, per germline. V lost 3 bases, J lost 6 bases, and 3 bases stayed unmatched. The CDR3 sequence is 16 residues long. CDR3 coding DNA: TGTGCCAGCAGTTTCCCGACTAGCGGGAGGGCCGGGGAGCTGTTTTTT. Translation gives CASSFPTSGRAGELFF. Full variable domain (missing parts from reference TRBV28 and TRBJ2-2): DVKVTQSSRYLVKRTGEKVFLECVQDMDHENMFWYRQDPGLGLRLIYFSYDVKMKEKGDIPEGYSVSREKKERFSLILESASTNQTSMYLCASSFPTSGRAGELFFGEGSRLTVL.

This clone appeared once. The V and J genes are TRBV2 and TRBJ2-2; TRBD1 agrees at 11 bases. Germline trimming cut 6 bases from V and 4 bases from J; bases unmatched to any gene: 1. Germline-derived CDR1 and CDR2 are SNHLY and FYNNEI. The length of the CDR3 is 14 residues. Here the CDR3 reads CASRGTGGTGELFF. DNA for the CDR3: TGTGCCAGCAGAGGGACAGGGGGCACCGGGGAGCTGTTTTTT. Full variable domain (outside the CDR3, taken from reference TRBV2 and TRBJ2-2): EPEVTQTPSHQVTQMGQEVILRCVPISNHLYFYWYRQILGQKVEFLVSFYNNEISEKSEIFDDQFSVERPDGSNFTLKIRSTKLEDSAMYFCASRGTGGTGELFFGEGSRLTVL.

The chain joins TRBV14 to TRBJ2-1; tentatively, D is TRBD2 (6 bases). CDR1 is SGHDN and CDR2 is FVKESK in the germline V gene. V shed 3 bases and J shed 9 bases, with 12 bases lying between them. The CDR3 loop spans 13 amino acids. This chain's CDR3 is CASSQAGSSEQFF. In nucleotides, the CDR3 is TGTGCCAGCAGCCAGGCGGGGTCGAGTGAGCAGTTCTTC.

V is TRBV11-2 and J is TRBJ1-2, with a tentative D call TRBD1 (6 bases). Trimming pared 2 bases from V and 8 bases from J, leaving 12 bases between. The CDR3 runs 13 residues. CDR1 and CDR2 (germline): SGHAT, FQNNGV. The CDR3 loop is CASSLSGARGYTF. CDR3 nucleotides: TGTGCCAGCAGCTTATCGGGGGCGCGGGGCTACACCTTC.

This rearrangement joins TRBV11-2 to TRBJ2-7, with TRBD1 matching over 7 bases. J was trimmed by 4 bases and V by 0 bases; bases with no gene match: 3. Germline CDR1 is SGHAT and CDR2 is FQNNGV. The CDR3 sequence is 14 residues long. The CDR3 DNA sequence: TGTGCCAGCAGCTTAGAGACAGGGTTGTACGAGCAGTACTTC. This translates into CASSLETGLYEQYF.

The V call is TRBV7-9, the J call TRBJ2-7; D is unclear. V dropped 3 bases and J dropped 3 bases, with 6 bases sitting between them. Germline lookup yields CDR1 SEHNR and CDR2 FQNEAQ (reference sequence). CDR3 size: 12 residues. CDR3 protein: CASSFQVYEQYF. CDR3 nucleotides: TGTGCCAGCAGCTTTCAGGTCTACGAGCAGTACTTC.

The J gene is TRBJ1-5, the V gene TRBV6-6; 7 bases are a match to TRBD1. The CDR3 is made up of 16 amino acids. With V trimmed by 1 base and J by 2 bases, 5 bases remained unmatched. The germline V gene encodes CDR1 MNHNY and CDR2 SVGAGI (reference sequence). Written as DNA, the CDR3 is TGTGCCAGCAGTTACTTGTCCGGGACAGGCAATCAGCCCCAGCATTTT. Protein: CASSYLSGTGNQPQHF.

The CDR3 nucleotides are TGCGCCAGCAGCTTGGGGAGTATCTCTGGAAACACCATATATTTT. Its translation is CASSLGSISGNTIYF. The V and J genes are TRBV5-1 and TRBJ1-3; D call uncertain. The CDR3 extends over 15 amino acids. The germline V gene has CDR1 SGHRS and CDR2 YFSETQ. The V gene lost 0 bases and the J gene lost 0 bases, with 7 bases spanning the gap.

The CDR3 DNA reads TGTGCCAGTAGTATAAACCCCACTATGAACACTGAAGCTTTCTTT. Encoded protein: CASSINPTMNTEAFF. The chain employs TRBV19 and TRBJ1-1; D gene uncertain. Germline CDR1 and CDR2: LNHDA and SQIVND (reference sequence). V was cut by 2 bases and J by 0 bases, with 10 bases left in between. This CDR3 contains 15 residues. Variable domain in full (rest from reference TRBV19 and TRBJ1-1): DGGITQSPKYLFRKEGQNVTLSCEQNLNHDAMYWYRQDPGQGLRLIYYSQIVNDFQKGDIAEGYSVSREKKESFPLTVTSAQKNPTAFYLCASSINPTMNTEAFFGQGTRLTVV.

V usage is TRBV7-9 and J usage is TRBJ1-2; 7 bases fit TRBD1. The CDR3 runs 15 residues. J was trimmed by 6 bases and V by 0 bases; bases with no gene match: 7. The germline gives CDR1 SEHNR, CDR2 FQNEAQ (reference sequence). The CDR3 DNA sequence: TGTGCCAGCAGCTTAGCGCGACAGGGAGGCGATGGCTACACCTTC. Translated, it gives CASSLARQGGDGYTF. The full variable domain, rest sourced from reference TRBV7-9 and TRBJ1-2, is DTGVSQNPRHKITKRGQNVTFRCDPISEHNRLYWYRQTLGQGPEFLTYFQNEAQLEKSRLLSDRFSAERPKGSFSTLEIQRTEQGDSAMYLCASSLARQGGDGYTFGSGTRLTVV.

This clone was recorded once. V and J are TRBV4-1 and TRBJ1-1, with unresolved D. The V gene's germline CDR1 is MGHRA and CDR2 YSYEKL. The ends were cut back, 6 bases at V and 1 base at J, with 12 bases in the middle. The CDR3 has 14 amino acids. CDR3 region: CASRLGKGNTEAFF. In DNA form, the CDR3 reads TGCGCCAGCAGGCTGGGGAAGGGGAACACTGAAGCTTTCTTT.

The chain carries TRBV6-1 and TRBJ2-1; D might be TRBD2 (5 bases). This CDR3 contains 13 residues. CDR1 and CDR2 from the germline V gene are MNHNS and SASEGT. The ends were cut back, 6 bases at V and 4 bases at J, with 10 bases in the middle. CDR3 sequence: CASRIGNYNEQFF. The CDR3 DNA reads as TGTGCCAGCAGGATCGGGAATTACAATGAGCAGTTCTTC.

CDR3 loop: CASSLVLSSVRRNSPLHF. DNA of the CDR3: TGTGCCAGCAGCTTAGTGTTGAGCTCAGTTAGGCGGAACTCACCCCTCCACTTT. The rearrangement links TRBV7-2 to TRBJ1-6, with no clear D. Between the trimmed V and J ends, which lost 1 base and 10 bases, there was a span of 23 bases. The CDR3 length is 18 residues. CDR1 is SGHTA, CDR2 FQGNSA, per germline.

This clone appeared a single time. The V gene is TRBV9, the J gene TRBJ2-3, with 8 positions matching TRBD2. This CDR3 is 13 amino acids long. V shed 6 bases and J 10 bases; nucleotides not matched to a gene: 10. Germline values: CDR1 SGDLS, CDR2 YYNGEE. CDR3 coding DNA: TGTGCCAGCACCAAGACTAGCGCAACGCCGCAGTATTTT. Its translation is CASTKTSATPQYF. The full variable domain, in which reference TRBV9 and TRBJ2-3 provide the parts outside the CDR3, is DSGVTQTPKHLITATGQRVTLRCSPRSGDLSVYWYQQSLDQGLQFLIQYYNGEERAKGNILERFSAQQFPDLHSELNLSSLELGDSALYFCASTKTSATPQYFGPGTRLTVL.

The rearrangement joins TRBV28 to TRBJ1-2; TRBD1 agrees at 8 bases. V shed 6 bases and J 7 bases; nucleotides not matched to a gene: 7. This CDR3 has 13 residues. CDR1 is MDHEN, CDR2 SYDVKM, per germline. The CDR3 spells CASRPGQAIGYTF. In DNA form, the CDR3 reads TGTGCCAGCAGACCGGGACAGGCCATTGGCTACACCTTC.

CDR3 sequence reads: CASSWDTKSPLHF. The CDR3 region has the DNA TGTGCCAGCAGCTGGGATACCAAATCACCCCTCCACTTT. The V and J genes are TRBV7-3 and TRBJ1-6; D is ambiguous. Germline CDR1 reads SGHTA; CDR2 reads FQGTGA. The CDR3 has 13 residues. V lost 4 bases, J lost 10 bases, and 11 bases lay in between.

This clone has just one count. The rearrangement joins TRBV28 to TRBJ1-1; D possibly corresponds to TRBD1 (6 bases). The germline V gene encodes CDR1 MDHEN and CDR2 SYDVKM. Trimming cost V 7 bases and J 8 bases, with 17 bases left between them. CDR3 length: 13 amino acids. As DNA, the CDR3 is TGTGCCAGCATTCCCCGGACCGGGGGCGAAGCTTTCTTT. Amino acid sequence: CASIPRTGGEAFF.

This chain joins TRBV11-2 and TRBJ2-5, with D maybe TRBD2 (6 bases). This CDR3 comprises 15 residues. Trimming left V 2 bases short and J 5 bases short, with 15 bases between. The germline gives CDR1 SGHAT, CDR2 FQNNGV. CDR3 residues: CASSLFGGGRETQYF. The CDR3 DNA sequence: TGTGCCAGCAGCTTATTTGGGGGAGGACGGGAGACCCAGTACTTC. The whole variable domain, remainder taken from reference TRBV11-2 and TRBJ2-5, is EAGVAQSPRYKIIEKRQSVAFWCNPISGHATLYWYQQILGQGPKLLIQFQNNGVVDDSQLPKDRFSAERLKGVDSTLKIQPAKLEDSAVYLCASSLFGGGRETQYFGPGTRLLVL.

This clone appeared a single time. The rearrangement links TRBV7-9 to TRBJ2-7, with unresolved D. CDR3 length: 9 residues. Germline CDR1 SEHNR, CDR2 FQNEAQ (reference sequence). The V gene lost 11 bases and the J gene lost 7 bases, with 9 bases spanning the gap. CDR3 nucleotides: TGTGCCCCTCCGGTTGAGCAGTACTTC. It encodes CAPPVEQYF.

The chain has TRBV29-1 and TRBJ1-2, with TRBD1 matching over 8 bases. The CDR3 consists of 12 residues. Germline lookup yields CDR1 SQVTM and CDR2 ANQGSEA. V shed 3 bases and J 8 bases; nucleotides not matched to a gene: 5. The DNA of the CDR3 is TGCAGCGTTGATGAGCAGGGGGCCGGCTACACCTTC. It translates to CSVDEQGAGYTF.